These T cell receptor beta chains were read from a single sample in a study of blood T cell repertoires in COVID-19. The method was immunoSEQ multiplex PCR; TCRdb's version includes in-frame clones alone and lacks a portion of them. This sample carries about 190,000 clones, roughly nine tenths of them seen once, and the ten largest clones take approximately 21%. The sequenced sample was peripheral blood. These receptors all come from a man aged 55 to 70 with active or convalescent COVID-19. CDR3s include the opening cysteine and the closing phenylalanine or tryptophan. Each record gives: clone size, D gene, V gene, J gene, CDR3 protein, CDR3 DNA. D genes are given only for firm matches. A clone size is listed for some rows: how often the clone was seen (once, few, many), or a class if it is expanded.

.	TRBD2	TRBV5-1	TRBJ2-7	CASSLVGGSYEQYF	TGCGCCAGCAGCTTAGTGGGGGGGTCCTACGAGCAGTACTTC
.	.	TRBV21-1	TRBJ2-7	CASSPGTGVGEQYF	TGTGCCAGCAGTCCCGGGACAGGGGTGGGCGAGCAGTACTTC
.	TRBD1	TRBV5-1	TRBJ2-1	CASSLAGQGYYEQFF	TGCGCCAGCAGCTTGGCGGGACAGGGATATTATGAGCAGTTCTTC
.	.	TRBV5-1	TRBJ2-1	CASSLETHNEQFF	TGCGCCAGCAGCTTGGAGACTCACAATGAGCAGTTCTTC
.	TRBD1	TRBV14	TRBJ1-1	CASSPLQGARTEAFF	TGTGCCAGCAGCCCCTTGCAGGGGGCAAGAACTGAAGCTTTCTTT
.	.	TRBV11-2	TRBJ2-3	CASSSYPLSTDTQYF	TGTGCCAGCAGCTCTTATCCTCTCAGCACAGATACGCAGTATTTT
many	TRBD1	TRBV5-1	TRBJ2-7	CASRGQGEQYF	TGCGCCAGCAGGGGACAGGGCGAGCAGTACTTC
.	TRBD1	TRBV27	TRBJ2-7	CASTPGQGRSYEQYF	TGTGCCAGCACCCCGGGACAGGGAAGGTCCTACGAGCAGTACTTC
.	TRBD1	TRBV2	TRBJ2-7	CASSEYLDRYPYEQYF	TGTGCCAGCAGTGAATATTTGGACAGGTATCCCTACGAGCAGTACTTC
.	TRBD2	TRBV7-2	TRBJ2-7	CASSLRERGGSEQYF	TGTGCCAGCAGCTTAAGAGAGCGGGGGGGCTCCGAGCAGTACTTC
.	.	TRBV5-6	TRBJ1-3	CASSGRVSGNTIYF	TGTGCCAGCAGCGGGCGGGTTTCTGGAAACACCATATATTTT
.	TRBD2	TRBV10-2	TRBJ2-3	CASRGTSGGPEPTDTQYF	TGCGCCAGCAGGGGGACTAGCGGGGGCCCCGAGCCCACAGATACGCAGTATTTT
.	.	TRBV5-1	TRBJ2-5	CASSSLPGSRRETQYF	TGCGCCAGCAGCTCCCTGCCCGGGTCTAGGCGAGAGACCCAGTACTTC
.	.	TRBV5-6	TRBJ1-4	CASSLVGQGREKLFF	TGTGCCAGCAGCTTGGTAGGTCAGGGTAGAGAAAAACTGTTTTTT
.	TRBD1	TRBV5-1	TRBJ1-2	CATKTGTELYGYTF	TGCGCCACTAAGACCGGGACAGAGCTCTATGGCTACACCTTC
.	.	TRBV27	TRBJ1-2	CASSLVGAVGYTF	TGTGCCAGCAGTTTAGTGGGGGCGGTCGGCTACACCTTC
.	.	TRBV3-1/TRBV3-2	TRBJ2-1	CASSRGINEQFF	TGTGCCAGCAGCCGCGGAATCAATGAGCAGTTCTTC
.	TRBD1	TRBV6-1	TRBJ2-7	CASSEGGQGLYEQYF	TGTGCCAGCAGTGAGGGAGGACAGGGATTGTACGAGCAGTACTTC
.	TRBD2	TRBV5-6	TRBJ2-3	CASSLAGGLDTQYF	TGTGCCAGCAGCTTGGCGGGGGGGCTAGATACGCAGTATTTT
.	.	TRBV4-1	TRBJ2-1	CASSQDGGMGFHFF	TGCGCCAGCAGCCAAGATGGGGGCATGGGGTTTCATTTCTTC
.	TRBD1	TRBV6-5	TRBJ2-1	CASSFPRDSFYNEQFF	TGTGCCAGCAGTTTTCCCCGGGACAGCTTCTACAATGAGCAGTTCTTC
.	.	TRBV4-1	TRBJ2-7	CASSQEIQVLRGEQYF	TGCGCCAGCAGCCAAGAAATACAGGTTTTAAGGGGCGAGCAGTACTTC
.	.	TRBV10-1	TRBJ2-3	CASSGGGTDTQYF	TGCGCCAGCAGTGGCGGGGGCACAGATACGCAGTATTTT
.	TRBD1	TRBV27	TRBJ1-5	CASSSQGVQSQPQHF	TGTGCCAGCAGTTCTCAGGGGGTTCAAAGTCAGCCCCAGCATTTT
.	.	TRBV14	TRBJ2-7	CASSPFTGYEQYF	TGTGCCAGCAGCCCGTTCACAGGGTACGAGCAGTACTTC
.	TRBD1	TRBV6-6	TRBJ2-7	CASSRDRDSYEQYF	TGTGCCAGCAGTCGGGACAGGGATAGTTACGAGCAGTACTTC
.	TRBD1	TRBV29-1	TRBJ2-7	CSVNFRDRGYEQYF	TGCAGCGTGAACTTCCGGGACAGGGGCTACGAGCAGTACTTC